This T cell receptor (beta chain) derives from a study of cytomegalovirus exposure and HLA in healthy donors. The study ran its PCR with 60 Vbeta and 13 Jbeta primers. Some clones are missing from TCRdb's copy, which holds only in-frame ones; the method was immunoSEQ multiplex PCR. The sample consists of 150,000 to 180,000 clones, less than 85% of them appearing once. This TCR derives from a woman aged 45 to 65 in good health and CMV-seropositive. The sequenced sample was PBMCs.

The DNA for the CDR3 is TGTGCCAGCAGCTTGTATAGTGCATGGGAGCAGTTCTTC. Translation gives CASSLYSAWEQFF. The V gene is TRBV5-4, the J gene TRBJ2-1; D gene unclear. The CDR3 has 13 amino acids. Trimming took off 1 base at V and 10 bases at J, with 12 bases between the two ends. Per germline, CDR1 SGHNT and CDR2 YYREEE (reference sequence).